The 19 T cell receptor beta chains reported below all come from one sample, sequenced in a study of T-cell memory formation after mild COVID-19. TCRdb processed the 5' RACE reads anew with MiXCR; each CDR3 protein has one entry. This sample has 100,000 to 150,000 distinct CDR3 sequences, with about 6% found just once. The source material was PBMCs or a T cell subset sorted from them (not recorded which). Every receptor here comes from an adult woman who had mild COVID-19 (a few samples of this study predate the infection). Cell type and time point are not known.

In its sample, this clonotype was seen many times. V is TRBV7-9 and J is TRBJ2-1; D unresolved. V was cut by 5 bases and J by 2 bases, with 19 bases left in between. This CDR3 is 17 amino acids long. Germline V CDR1 and CDR2: SEHNR, FQNEAQ (reference sequence). CDR3 sequence reads: CASSPKESRSPYNEQFF. CDR3 nucleotides: TGTGCCAGCAGCCCCAAAGAGTCACGTTCACCCTACAATGAGCAGTTCTTC. Combining the CDR3 with reference TRBV7-9 and TRBJ2-1 gives the whole variable domain DTGVSQNPRHKITKRGQNVTFRCDPISEHNRLYWYRQTLGQGPEFLTYFQNEAQLEKSRLLSDRFSAERPKGSFSTLEIQRTEQGDSAMYLCASSPKESRSPYNEQFFGPGTRLTVL.

The V call is TRBV6-2 or TRBV6-3, the J call TRBJ1-5, with unresolved D. The CDR3 loop spans 12 amino acids. V shed 8 bases and J shed 7 bases, with 12 bases lying between them. Germline V gives CDR1 MNHEY, CDR2 SVGEGT. CDR3 DNA sequence: TGTGCCAGCGAAGTGCCGGGACAGCCCCAGCATTTT. It yields the protein CASEVPGQPQHF.

The chain joins TRBV3-1 to TRBJ2-5; D is ambiguous. The V and J ends lost 0 bases and 1 base respectively, with 6 bases between them. The germline gives CDR1 LGHDT, CDR2 YNNKEL (reference sequence). The CDR3 has 14 residues. CDR3 bases: TGTGCCAGCAGCCAAGACCCAGTCCAAGAGACCCAGTACTTC. It translates to CASSQDPVQETQYF.

The chain employs TRBV5-1 and TRBJ1-2; 8 nucleotides agree with TRBD1. The ends lost 0 bases at V and 6 bases at J; junction bases unmatched: 7. The CDR3 is made up of 15 amino acids. CDR1 and CDR2 (germline): SGHRS, YFSETQ. CDR3: CASSLATDRVDGYTF. DNA of the CDR3: TGCGCCAGCAGCTTGGCCACGGACAGGGTGGATGGCTACACCTTC.

This clonotype was recorded a few times. A read error may account for a junction end that differs from germline. CDR3 protein: CASSPGTSGRRGVRVF. The DNA for the CDR3 is TGTGCCAGCAGTCCGGGGACTAGCGGGAGGAGAGGGGTTAGGGTCTTC. The chain uses TRBV4-2 and TRBJ2-1, with 15 bases fitting TRBD2. The germline gives CDR1 LGHNA, CDR2 YNFKEQ. The CDR3 has 16 amino acids.

This clonotype was seen repeatedly, ten times or more. The chain joins TRBV21-1 to TRBJ2-3; the D call in the table, TRBD2, was not verified against the DNA. TRBV21-1 is an annotated pseudogene. The CDR3 is made up of 22 amino acids. This chain's CDR3 is CASSKEGGLAGARTYPTDTQYF. The DNA of the CDR3 is TGTGCCAGCAGCAAAGAGGGGGGACTAGCGGGAGCTCGAACCTACCCCACAGATACGCAGTATTTT.

This clonotype was seen more than once but under ten times. This chain uses TRBV24-1 with TRBJ2-1; 16 nucleotides agree with TRBD2. The CDR3 extends over 15 amino acids. Germline V gene data show CDR1 as KGHDR and CDR2 as SFDVKD. After removal of 4 bases from V and 10 bases from J, the junction contained 3 bases not matched to a gene. The CDR3, as DNA: TGTGCCACCAGTGACGGGACTAGCGGGAGGGAGGAGCAGTTCTTC. Protein: CATSDGTSGREEQFF.

The chain is built from TRBV6-5 and TRBJ2-7, with 7 bases identical to TRBD1. The germline gives CDR1 MNHEY, CDR2 SVGAGI. The CDR3 extends over 13 amino acids. The trim removed 6 bases at V and 3 bases at J, leaving 5 bases unmatched. The CDR3 bases are TGTGCCAGCAGAAAGGGACAGAACTACGAGCAGTACTTC. Translating it yields CASRKGQNYEQYF.

The V call is TRBV19, the J call TRBJ1-2, with D perhaps matching TRBD1 (5 bases). The CDR3 spans 13 residues. Germline lookup yields CDR1 LNHDA and CDR2 SQIVND (reference sequence). The CDR3 bases are TGTGTCACGGAAGCGGGACGAAACTATGGCTACACCTTC. Translating gives CVTEAGRNYGYTF.

In this sample, this clonotype turned up a few times. V is TRBV7-2 and J is TRBJ2-1, with 13 bases fitting TRBD2. There are 17 residues in the CDR3. Trimming cost V 2 bases and J 7 bases; bases outside gene matches: 8. CDR1 is SGHTA and CDR2 is FQGNSA in the germline V gene. CDR3 region: CASSLWTSGSRGNEQFF. The CDR3 DNA is TGTGCCAGCAGCTTATGGACTAGCGGGAGTCGGGGGAATGAGCAGTTCTTC. Combining the CDR3 with reference TRBV7-2 and TRBJ2-1 gives the whole variable domain GAGVSQSPSNKVTEKGKDVELRCDPISGHTALYWYRQSLGQGLEFLIYFQGNSAPDKSGLPSDRFSAERTGGSVSTLTIQRTQQEDSAVYLCASSLWTSGSRGNEQFFGPGTRLTVL.

Ten or more counts support this clonotype. This chain uses TRBV2 with TRBJ2-1; perhaps TRBD2 as D (5 bases). This CDR3 comprises 14 residues. Per the germline V gene, CDR1 is SNHLY and CDR2 is FYNNEI. With 7 bases removed from V and 0 bases from J, the gap between germline ends came to 10 bases. DNA for the CDR3: TGTGCCAGCATAACGGGAAGCTCCTACAATGAGCAGTTCTTC. Translating it yields CASITGSSYNEQFF.

With respect to this clonotype: Compared with germline, one end of the junction differs, possibly owing to a read error. J is TRBJ2-7 and V is TRBV10-3; D may match TRBD1 or TRBD2 (6 bases each). The CDR3 sequence is 12 residues long. Germline CDR1 ENHRY, CDR2 SYGVKD. CDR3: CAISESRGECLF. The CDR3 bases are TGTGCCATCAGTGAGTCGAGGGGGGAGTGTCTCTTC.

This clonotype was picked up a small number of times. The chain recombines TRBV24-1 with TRBJ2-1; D uncertain. CDR1 is KGHDR, CDR2 SFDVKD, per germline. Trimming pared 5 bases from V and 4 bases from J, leaving 11 bases between. The CDR3 is made up of 14 amino acids. The CDR3 bases are TGTGCCACCAGTGGCCTGGGTAGATACAATGAGCAGTTCTTC. Protein product: CATSGLGRYNEQFF.

The chain is built from TRBV9 and TRBJ2-3; TRBD2 might be the D (5 bases). Between the trimmed V and J ends, which lost 3 bases and 4 bases, there was a span of 15 bases. Germline V lookup: CDR1 SGDLS, CDR2 YYNGEE. This CDR3 has 15 residues. CDR3 nucleotide sequence: TGTGCCAGCAGCGCCCGGACTCTCTGGGCAGATACGCAGTATTTT. This codes for CASSARTLWADTQYF.

This clonotype was detected many times. The rearrangement joins TRBV7-9 to TRBJ2-5; TRBD1 aligns across 7 bases. The CDR3 sequence is 13 residues long. The germline CDR1 and CDR2 sequences are SEHNR and FQNEAQ (reference sequence). The J segment lost 5 bases and the V segment lost 5 bases, leaving 5 bases of the junction unmatched. The CDR3 sequence is CASSRQGPETQYF. The CDR3 nucleotides read TGTGCCAGCAGCCGACAGGGACCGGAGACCCAGTACTTC.

This clonotype has only a few counts. This rearrangement joins TRBV4-2 to TRBJ1-5; possible D gene TRBD1, 5 bases. CDR3 length: 18 residues. Per germline, CDR1 LGHNA and CDR2 YNFKEQ. Trimming took 1 base from V and 0 from J, leaving 16 bases between them. The CDR3 DNA sequence: TGTGCCAGCAGCCAAGGGCCAGACGGACATCATAGCAATCAGCCCCAGCATTTT. Protein: CASSQGPDGHHSNQPQHF.

This clonotype was detected only a few times. The rearrangement uses TRBV30 and TRBJ1-1; a possible D gene is TRBD1 (6 bases). The CDR3 is 17 residues long. Germline CDR1 GTSNPN, CDR2 SVGIG (reference sequence). Trimming pared 2 bases from V and 0 bases from J, leaving 19 bases between. The CDR3 DNA follows: TGTGCCTGGAGTTCCGGGCAGGGGATGGGGATGAACACTGAAGCTTTCTTT. As protein: CAWSSGQGMGMNTEAFF.

This clonotype turned up a few times. The V and J genes are TRBV12-3 or TRBV12-4 and TRBJ2-7; perhaps TRBD1 as D (6 bases). The CDR3 sequence is 14 residues long. V lost 5 bases to trimming and J lost 2 bases, with 13 bases between them. The CDR3, as DNA: TGTGCCAGCAGTCCGCTAGGGGGTACCTACGAGCAGTACTTC. Protein sequence: CASSPLGGTYEQYF.

This clonotype was counted many times. The V call is TRBV7-2, the J call TRBJ2-7, with D perhaps matching TRBD2 (6 bases). This CDR3 has 15 amino acids. V shed 6 bases and J shed 2 bases, with 17 bases lying between them. Germline loops: CDR1 SGHTA, CDR2 FQGNSA. The DNA of the CDR3 is TGTGCCAGCAGACCTGGGACTGCTGGTACCTACGAGCAGTACTTC. Translated, it gives CASRPGTAGTYEQYF.